This entry describes one T cell receptor (beta chain). After removal of 4 bases from V and 2 bases from J, the junction contained 12 bases not matched to a gene. The CDR3 runs to 18 residues. CDR1 and CDR2 (germline): MNHEY, SMNVEV (reference sequence). This entry belongs to a study of shared T cell receptors in the human thymus. The protocol was immunoSEQ multiplex PCR, while the TCRdb copy is restricted to in-frame clones and leaves out a portion. The sample has roughly 410,000 clones, 85% to 95% seen once. The clonotype comes from a human donor. This chain joins TRBV27 and TRBJ2-1; 9 positions agree with TRBD1. The sequenced sample was thymocytes. The chain's CDR3 is CASSSLLTGGVTYNEQFF. The CDR3 DNA follows: TGTGCCAGCAGTTCTTTGCTTACAGGGGGCGTTACCTACAATGAGCAGTTCTTC.